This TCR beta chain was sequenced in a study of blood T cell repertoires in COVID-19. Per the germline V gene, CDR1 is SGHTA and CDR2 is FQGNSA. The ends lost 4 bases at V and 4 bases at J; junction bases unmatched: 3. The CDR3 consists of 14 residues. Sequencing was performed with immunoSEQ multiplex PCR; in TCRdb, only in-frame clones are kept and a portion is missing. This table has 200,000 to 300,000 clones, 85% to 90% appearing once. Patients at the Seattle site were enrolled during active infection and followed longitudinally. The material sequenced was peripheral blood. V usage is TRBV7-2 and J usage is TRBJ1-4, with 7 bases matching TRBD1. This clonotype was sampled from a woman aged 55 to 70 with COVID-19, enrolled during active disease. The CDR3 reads CASSSRQGNEKLFF. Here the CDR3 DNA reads TGTGCCAGCAGCTCAAGACAGGGTAATGAAAAACTGTTTTTT.